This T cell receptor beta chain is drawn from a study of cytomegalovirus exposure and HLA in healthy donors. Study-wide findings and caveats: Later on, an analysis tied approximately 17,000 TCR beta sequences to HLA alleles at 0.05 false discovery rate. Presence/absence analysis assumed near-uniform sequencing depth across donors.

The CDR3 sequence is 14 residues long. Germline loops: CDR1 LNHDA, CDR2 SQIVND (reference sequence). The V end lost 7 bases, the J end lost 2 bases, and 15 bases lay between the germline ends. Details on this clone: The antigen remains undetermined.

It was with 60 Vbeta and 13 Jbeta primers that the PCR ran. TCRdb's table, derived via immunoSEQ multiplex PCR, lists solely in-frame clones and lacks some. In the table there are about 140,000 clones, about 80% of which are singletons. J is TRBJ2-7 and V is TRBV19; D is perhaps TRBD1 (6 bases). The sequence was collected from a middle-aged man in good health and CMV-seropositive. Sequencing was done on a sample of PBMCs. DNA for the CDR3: TGTGCCAGTACCACGACAGGATTTCCCTACGAGCAGTACTTC. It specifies CASTTTGFPYEQYF.